This T cell receptor beta chain is drawn from a study of CD8 T cells in Susac syndrome. The authors reverse transcribed about 0.5 to 1 ug RNA with random hexamers. Amplification of TCR beta CDR3 by immunoSEQ multiplex PCR spanned 54 Vbeta and 13 Jbeta. TCRdb re-derived calls from the immunoSEQ multiplex PCR reads in MiXCR, one entry per CDR3 protein. The sample includes around 130,000 distinct CDR3 sequences, 80% to 85% of them seen just once. V gave up 6 bases and J gave up 7 bases, with 9 bases separating them. Germline CDR1 LNHDA, CDR2 SQIVND (reference sequence). The CDR3 loop spans 11 amino acids.

Material: CD8+ T cells from PBMCs. This receptor was obtained from a human donor with multiple sclerosis. This chain joins TRBV19 and TRBJ1-2; D gene uncertain. This chain's CDR3 is CASSPSFGYTF. The CDR3 DNA sequence: TGTGCCAGTAGCCCCTCGTTTGGCTACACCTTC.